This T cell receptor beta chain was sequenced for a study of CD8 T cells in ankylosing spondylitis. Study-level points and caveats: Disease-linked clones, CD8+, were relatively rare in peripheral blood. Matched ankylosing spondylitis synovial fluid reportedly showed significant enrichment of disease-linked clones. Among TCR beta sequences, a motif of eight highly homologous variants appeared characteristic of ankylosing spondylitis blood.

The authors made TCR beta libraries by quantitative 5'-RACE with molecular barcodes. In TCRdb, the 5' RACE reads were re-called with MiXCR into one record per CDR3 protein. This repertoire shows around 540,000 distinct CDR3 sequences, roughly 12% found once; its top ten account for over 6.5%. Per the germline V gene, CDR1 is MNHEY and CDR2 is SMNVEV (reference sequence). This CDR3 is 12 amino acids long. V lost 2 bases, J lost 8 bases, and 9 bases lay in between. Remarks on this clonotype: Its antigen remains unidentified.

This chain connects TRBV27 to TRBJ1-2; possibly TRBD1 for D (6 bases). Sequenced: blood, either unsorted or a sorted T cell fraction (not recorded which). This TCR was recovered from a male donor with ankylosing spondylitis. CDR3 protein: CASSLPGDGYTF. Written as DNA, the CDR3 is TGTGCCAGCAGTTTACCAGGGGACGGCTACACCTTC.